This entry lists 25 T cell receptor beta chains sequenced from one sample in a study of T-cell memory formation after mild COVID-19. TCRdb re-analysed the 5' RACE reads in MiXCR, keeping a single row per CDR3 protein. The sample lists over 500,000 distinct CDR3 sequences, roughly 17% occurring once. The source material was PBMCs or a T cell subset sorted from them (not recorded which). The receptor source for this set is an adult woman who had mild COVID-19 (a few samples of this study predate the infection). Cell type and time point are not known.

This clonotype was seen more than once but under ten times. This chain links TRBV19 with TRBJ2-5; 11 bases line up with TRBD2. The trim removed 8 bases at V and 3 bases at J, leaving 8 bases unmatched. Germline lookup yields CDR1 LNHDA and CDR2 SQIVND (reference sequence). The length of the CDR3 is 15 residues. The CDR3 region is CASGRLAGSKETQYF. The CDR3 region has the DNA TGTGCCAGTGGTCGACTAGCGGGATCTAAAGAGACCCAGTACTTC.

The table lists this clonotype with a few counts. The CDR3 region is CSALIPGLRGDNEQFF. CDR3 DNA: TGCAGTGCTCTTATCCCGGGACTCCGAGGAGACAATGAGCAGTTCTTC. This chain joins TRBV20-1 and TRBJ2-1; weak D call: TRBD2 (6 bases). V was shortened by 5 bases and J by 5 bases, with 22 bases between the two germline ends. This CDR3 has 16 residues. Germline V lookup: CDR1 DFQATT, CDR2 SNEGSKA (reference sequence).

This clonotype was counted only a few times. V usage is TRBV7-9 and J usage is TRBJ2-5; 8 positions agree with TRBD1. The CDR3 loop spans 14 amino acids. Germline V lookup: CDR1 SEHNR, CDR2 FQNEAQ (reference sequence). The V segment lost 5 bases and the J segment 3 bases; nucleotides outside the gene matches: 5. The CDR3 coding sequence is TGTGCCAGCAGCCCGGGACAGGTGGAAGAGACCCAGTACTTC. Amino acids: CASSPGQVEETQYF.

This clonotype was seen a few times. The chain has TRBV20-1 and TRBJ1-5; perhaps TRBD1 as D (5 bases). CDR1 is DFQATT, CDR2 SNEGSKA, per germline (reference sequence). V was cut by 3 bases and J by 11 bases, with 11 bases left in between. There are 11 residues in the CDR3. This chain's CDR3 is CSASYRDAQHF. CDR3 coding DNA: TGCAGTGCTAGCTACCGGGACGCCCAGCATTTT.

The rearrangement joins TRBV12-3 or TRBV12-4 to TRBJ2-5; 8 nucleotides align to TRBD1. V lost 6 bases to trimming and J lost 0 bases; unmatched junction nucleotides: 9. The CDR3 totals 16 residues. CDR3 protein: CASRYRTGSYQETQYF. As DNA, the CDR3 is TGTGCCAGCAGATACCGGACAGGGTCGTACCAAGAGACCCAGTACTTC.

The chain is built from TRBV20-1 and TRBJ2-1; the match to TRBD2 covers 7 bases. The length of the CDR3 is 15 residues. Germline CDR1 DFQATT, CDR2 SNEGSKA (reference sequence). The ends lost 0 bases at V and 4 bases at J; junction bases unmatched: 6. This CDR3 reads CSARDPSGAYNEQFF. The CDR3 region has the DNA TGCAGTGCTAGAGATCCCAGCGGGGCGTACAATGAGCAGTTCTTC.

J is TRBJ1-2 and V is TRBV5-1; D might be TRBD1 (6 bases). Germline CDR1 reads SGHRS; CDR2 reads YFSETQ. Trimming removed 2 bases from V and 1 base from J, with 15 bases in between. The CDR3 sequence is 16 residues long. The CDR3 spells CASSLTGQEGNYGYTF. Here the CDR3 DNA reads TGCGCCAGCAGCTTAACAGGGCAAGAGGGTAACTATGGCTACACCTTC.

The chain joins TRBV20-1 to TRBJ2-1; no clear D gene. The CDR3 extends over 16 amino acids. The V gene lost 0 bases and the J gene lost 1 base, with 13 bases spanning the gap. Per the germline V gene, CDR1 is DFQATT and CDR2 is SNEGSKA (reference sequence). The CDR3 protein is CSARDPWIRSYNEQFF. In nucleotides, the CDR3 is TGCAGTGCTAGAGATCCCTGGATAAGATCCTACAATGAGCAGTTCTTC.

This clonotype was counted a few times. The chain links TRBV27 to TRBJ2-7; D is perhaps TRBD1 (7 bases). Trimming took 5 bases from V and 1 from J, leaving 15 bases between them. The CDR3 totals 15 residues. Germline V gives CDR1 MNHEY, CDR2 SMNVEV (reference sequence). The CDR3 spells CASSPGDSTSYEQYF. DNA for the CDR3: TGTGCCAGCAGTCCGGGGGACAGCACGTCCTACGAGCAGTACTTC.

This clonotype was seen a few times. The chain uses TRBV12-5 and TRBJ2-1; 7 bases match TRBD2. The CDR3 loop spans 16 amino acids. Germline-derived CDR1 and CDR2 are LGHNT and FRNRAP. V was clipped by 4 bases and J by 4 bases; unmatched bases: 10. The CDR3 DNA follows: TGTGCTAGTGGTTGGAGAGGGATCGGGGGGTACAATGAGCAGTTCTTC. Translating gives CASGWRGIGGYNEQFF.

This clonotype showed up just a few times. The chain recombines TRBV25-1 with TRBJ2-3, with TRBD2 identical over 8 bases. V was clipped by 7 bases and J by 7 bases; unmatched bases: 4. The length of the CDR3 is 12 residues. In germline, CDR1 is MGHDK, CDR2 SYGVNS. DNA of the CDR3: TGTGCCAGCAACGGGGGGGATTATACGCAGTATTTT. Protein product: CASNGGDYTQYF.

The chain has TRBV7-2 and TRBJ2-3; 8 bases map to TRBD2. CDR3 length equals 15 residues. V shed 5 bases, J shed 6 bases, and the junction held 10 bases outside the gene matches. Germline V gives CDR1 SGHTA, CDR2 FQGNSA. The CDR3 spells CASSPSKRGTDTQYF. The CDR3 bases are TGTGCCAGCAGCCCCAGCAAGCGGGGGACGGATACGCAGTATTTT.

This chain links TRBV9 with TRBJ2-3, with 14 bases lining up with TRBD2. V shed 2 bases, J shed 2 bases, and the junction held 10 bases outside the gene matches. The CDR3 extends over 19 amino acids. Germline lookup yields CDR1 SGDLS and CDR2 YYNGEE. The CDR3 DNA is TGTGCCAGCAGCGTTGGACTAGCGGGAGGAGTTGAGAACACAGATACGCAGTATTTT. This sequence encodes CASSVGLAGGVENTDTQYF.

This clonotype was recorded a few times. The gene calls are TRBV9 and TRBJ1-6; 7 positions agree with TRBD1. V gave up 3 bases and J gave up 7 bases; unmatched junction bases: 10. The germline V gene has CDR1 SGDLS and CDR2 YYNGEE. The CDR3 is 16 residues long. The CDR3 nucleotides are TGTGCCAGCAGCGGGAGACAGGGTCGGGAAAATTCACCCCTCCACTTT. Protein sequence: CASSGRQGRENSPLHF.

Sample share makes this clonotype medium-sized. The CDR3 sequence is CASSPLGGGYNEQFF. CDR3 nucleotides: TGTGCCAGCAGCCCGTTGGGGGGCGGCTACAATGAGCAGTTCTTC. V gene TRBV7-8 combines with J gene TRBJ2-1, with D possibly called TRBD1 or TRBD2 (6 bases each). Germline values: CDR1 SGHVS, CDR2 FQNEAQ. V lost 5 bases, J lost 3 bases, and 14 bases lay in between. The CDR3 consists of 15 residues.

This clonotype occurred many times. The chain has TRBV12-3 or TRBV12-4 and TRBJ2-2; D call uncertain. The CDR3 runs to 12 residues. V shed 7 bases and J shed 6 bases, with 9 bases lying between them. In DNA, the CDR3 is TGTGCCAGCACCTTCGGGTCCGGGGAGCTGTTTTTT. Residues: CASTFGSGELFF.

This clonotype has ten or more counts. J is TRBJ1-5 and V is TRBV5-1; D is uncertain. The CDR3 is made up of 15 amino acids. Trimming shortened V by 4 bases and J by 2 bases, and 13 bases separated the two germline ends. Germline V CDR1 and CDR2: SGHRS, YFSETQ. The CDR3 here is CASSLGVSGNQPQHF. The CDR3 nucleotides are TGCGCCAGCAGCCTGGGAGTGTCTGGCAATCAGCCCCAGCATTTT.

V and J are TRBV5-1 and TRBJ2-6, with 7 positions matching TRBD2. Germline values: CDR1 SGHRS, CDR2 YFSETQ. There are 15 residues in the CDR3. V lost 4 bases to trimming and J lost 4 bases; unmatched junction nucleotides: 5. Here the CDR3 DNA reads TGCGCCAGCAGCGGGGAGGGAGTCGGGGCCAACGTCCTGACTTTC. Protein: CASSGEGVGANVLTF.

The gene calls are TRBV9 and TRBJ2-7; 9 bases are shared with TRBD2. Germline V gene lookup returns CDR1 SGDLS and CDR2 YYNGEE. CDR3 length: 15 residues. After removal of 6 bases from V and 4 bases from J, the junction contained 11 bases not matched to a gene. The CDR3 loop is CASTPRASGVYEQYF. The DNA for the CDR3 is TGTGCCAGCACCCCGAGGGCTAGCGGGGTTTACGAGCAGTACTTC. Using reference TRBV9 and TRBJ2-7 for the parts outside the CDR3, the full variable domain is DSGVTQTPKHLITATGQRVTLRCSPRSGDLSVYWYQQSLDQGLQFLIQYYNGEERAKGNILERFSAQQFPDLHSELNLSSLELGDSALYFCASTPRASGVYEQYFGPGTRLTVT.

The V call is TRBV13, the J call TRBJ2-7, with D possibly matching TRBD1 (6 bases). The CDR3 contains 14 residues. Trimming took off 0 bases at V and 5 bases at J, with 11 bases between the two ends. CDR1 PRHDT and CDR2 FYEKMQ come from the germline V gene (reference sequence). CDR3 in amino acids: CASSLGQGKDEQYF. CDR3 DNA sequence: TGTGCCAGCAGCTTAGGCCAGGGGAAAGACGAGCAGTACTTC.

CDR3 nucleotide sequence: TGTGCCAGCAGCTTAGAATGGGGGGCAGGCTACGAGCAGTACTTC. This gives the protein CASSLEWGAGYEQYF. The chain carries TRBV7-2 and TRBJ2-7; D tentatively fits TRBD1 or TRBD2 (6 bases each). Trimming cost V 1 base and J 3 bases, with 13 bases left between them. The CDR3 has 15 amino acids. The germline gives CDR1 SGHTA, CDR2 FQGNSA.

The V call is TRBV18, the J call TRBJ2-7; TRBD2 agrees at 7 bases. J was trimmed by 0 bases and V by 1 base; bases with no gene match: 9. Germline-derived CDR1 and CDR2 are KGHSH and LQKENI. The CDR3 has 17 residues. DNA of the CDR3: TGTGCCAGCTCACCACTGGGGGGACTACTGAGCTCCTACGAGCAGTACTTC. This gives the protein CASSPLGGLLSSYEQYF.

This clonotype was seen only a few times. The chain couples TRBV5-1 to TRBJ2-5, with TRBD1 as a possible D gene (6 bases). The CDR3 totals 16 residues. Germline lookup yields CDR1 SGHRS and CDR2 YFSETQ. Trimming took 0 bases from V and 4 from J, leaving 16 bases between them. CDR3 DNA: TGCGCCAGCAGCTTGGCAGGGGAATTGGGGTCAGAGACCCAGTACTTC. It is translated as CASSLAGELGSETQYF. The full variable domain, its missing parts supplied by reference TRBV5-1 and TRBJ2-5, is KAGVTQTPRYLIKTRGQQVTLSCSPISGHRSVSWYQQTPGQGLQFLFEYFSETQRNKGNFPGRFSGRQFSNSRSEMNVSTLELGDSALYLCASSLAGELGSETQYFGPGTRLLVL.

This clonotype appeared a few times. The CDR3 bases are TGTGCCAGCAGCTCAGCGGGAGCGGGGTCCTACGAGCAGTACTTC. This translates into CASSSAGAGSYEQYF. This rearrangement joins TRBV5-4 to TRBJ2-7, with TRBD2 identical over 8 bases. CDR1 SGHNT and CDR2 YYREEE come from the germline V gene (reference sequence). This CDR3 has 15 amino acids. V shed 3 bases and J 1 base; nucleotides not matched to a gene: 6.

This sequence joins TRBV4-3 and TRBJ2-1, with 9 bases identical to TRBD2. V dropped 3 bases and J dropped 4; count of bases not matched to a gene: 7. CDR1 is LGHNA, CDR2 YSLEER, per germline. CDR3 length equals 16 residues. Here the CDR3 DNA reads TGCGCCAGCAGCCACCTTAGCGGGAGCTTTTACAATGAGCAGTTCTTC. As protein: CASSHLSGSFYNEQFF.